This T cell receptor (beta chain) emerged from a study of T-cell reconstitution after alpha-beta-depleted transplantation in children. The study, taken as a whole, reports: Surviving recipient T cells and thymic progenitors produced the high day-60 TCRbeta diversity seen in some patients.

This clonotype was seen only a few times. The antigen is undetermined. Preparation of the TCRbeta library involved a method that used unique molecular identifiers. TCRdb re-called the PCR reads with MiXCR, one entry per CDR3 protein. The sample holds about 980,000 distinct CDR3 sequences, about 30% seen once. CDR3 size: 16 residues. The V end was cut by 0 bases, the J end by 3 bases, with 14 bases between. Per the germline V gene, CDR1 is SGHRS and CDR2 is YFSETQ. The clonotype comes from a boy in the first two years of life who had a stem cell transplant for SCID, so the T cells may come from the graft donor. Here the sequenced sample was PBMCs, mostly from graft donor cells, taken 360 days after TCRalphabeta/CD19-depleted stem cell transplant. The chain employs TRBV5-1 and TRBJ2-3; possibly TRBD1 for D (7 bases). Here the CDR3 DNA reads TGCGCCAGCAGCTTGGCAGGGGGGCTCGGGACAGATACGCAGTATTTT. Translation gives CASSLAGGLGTDTQYF.